Described below is a single T cell receptor beta chain sequence and its context. What this receptor recognizes is not known. Base qualities are not provided; no much larger clone lies one nucleotide away. This record belongs to a study of early T cells in non-severe SARS-CoV-2 infection (dated by TCRdb to the early 2020s). A note on the overall study: Bulk RNA from unsorted whole blood was used for TCR sequencing, so alpha and beta chains could not be paired.

Preparation of the library involved 5' RACE. Reads for this sample came from a NextSeq 500. Unique molecular identifiers were attached to individual cDNA molecules in the TCR library protocol so that sequencing error and PCR bias could be corrected. TCR alpha and beta chains were both sequenced, and the abundances of alpha and beta sequences in each sample were closely correlated with each other. For the original study's pipeline: Decombinator V4 was used to annotate the V gene, J gene and CDR3 of the TCR sequences. Expanded TCRs were defined as changing significantly between any two time points under a Poisson model with p below 0.0001. TCR abundances were normalised to the total number of TCRs sequenced per sample and were expressed as counts per million. TRAV1-2 paired with TRAJ12, TRAJ20 or TRAJ33 defined MAIT TCRs, while TRAV10 paired with TRAJ18 defined iNKT TCRs. VDJdb, accessed 1 November 2021, was searched for CMV, EBV and SARS-CoV-2 annotated TCRs, excluding TCRs annotated for multiple antigens. TCRdb's own reprocessing of the public reads used fastp at Q25 and MiXCR and kept productive beta chains. Rows merge per CDR3 protein into single entries with the most common DNA and genes. These V and J calls originate from TCRdb's pipeline instead of the authors' own analysis. The sample includes 70,000 or so distinct CDR3 sequences, with roughly 13% observed a single time. Of the sample, roughly an eighth is held by the ten largest clones.

The study was a case-control design nested within a healthcare worker cohort in London, UK, with weekly nasopharyngeal swab PCR tests and blood sampling. Healthcare workers were enrolled in the week of the UK lockdown, from 23 to 31 March 2020, and were followed every week for up to 16 weeks. The CDR3 has 13 amino acids, counting the end cysteine and phenylalanine. Only the CDR3 part of the read is kept: 39 bases, read in frame from the first base. From the germline V gene (reference sequence), CDR1 is MNHNY and CDR2 is SVGAGI. At the junction V is shortened by 7 bases and J by 4 bases, with 11 bases in between. The research as a whole found: VDJdb matching was skewed toward anti-spike CD8 responses and likely underestimated virus-specific expansions by missing private and CD4 specificities.

The sample taken for sequencing was whole blood. The chain couples TRBV6-6 to TRBJ1-3; no confident D gene assignment can be made. The origin of this receptor is an adult who was a healthcare worker with PCR-confirmed SARS-CoV-2 infection or an uninfected control (not recorded which). CDR3 protein: CASTNPPGNTIYF. The DNA is TGTGCCAGCACCAACCCACCGGGAAACACCATATATTTT.